This is a list of T cell receptor beta chains from one sample in a study of blood T cell repertoires in COVID-19. Measured with immunoSEQ multiplex PCR; TCRdb has only the in-frame clones, and not every one. Seen here are fewer than 200,000 clones, around 89% observed once, and the top ten hold 2% to 2.5%. Specimen: peripheral blood. The receptor source for this set is a man aged 50 or older who had recovered from COVID-19. CDR3s include the opening cysteine and the closing phenylalanine or tryptophan. A D gene is named only where the DNA matches it firmly. Clone sizes are given selectively: once, few, many, or a class where the clone is expanded.

>.|TRBD1|TRBJ2-4|TRBV5-1
TGCGCCAGCACAACCCGGGACAGTGCCAAAAACATTCAGTACTTC
CASTTRDSAKNIQYF
>.|TRBD2|TRBJ2-5|TRBV18
TGTGCCAGCTCACCAAGAGCTAGCGGGAGTACGGAGACCCAGTACTTC
CASSPRASGSTETQYF
>.|.|TRBJ2-3|TRBV6-5
TGTGCCAGCAGTTACTCGCAGGGTACGCAGTATTTT
CASSYSQGTQYF
>.|.|TRBJ2-7|TRBV5-4
TGTGCCAGCAGCTTGGTACACCGCTCCTACGAGCAGTACTTC
CASSLVHRSYEQYF
>.|.|TRBJ2-7|TRBV5-1
TGCGCCAGCAGCCGGGGGAGTCGTAACGAGCAGTACTTC
CASSRGSRNEQYF
>once|.|TRBJ1-3|TRBV5-4
TGTGCCAGCAGCTTGATCGGTGGAAACACCATATATTTT
CASSLIGGNTIYF
>few|.|TRBJ1-2|TRBV25-1
TGTGCCAGCAGTGAGACAGGTCCCTATGGCTACACCTTC
CASSETGPYGYTF
>.|.|TRBJ1-4|TRBV18
TGTGCCAGCTCCCCGGGTCTGCACCAAGAAAAACTGTTTTTT
CASSPGLHQEKLFF
>.|.|TRBJ2-7|TRBV6-1
TGTGCCAGCAGTGCTCTATTCGGCGGGGTGGGTGAGACCTACGAGCAGTACTTC
CASSALFGGVGETYEQYF
>few|TRBD2|TRBJ2-1|TRBV6-2/TRBV6-3
TGTGCCAGCAGTTACTCCCTGCAGGCTCGGGGGGATGAGCAGTTCTTC
CASSYSLQARGDEQFF
>.|.|TRBJ2-2|TRBV6-1
TGTGCCAGCAGTGATAACGGGGAGCTGTTTTTT
CASSDNGELFF
>.|TRBD2|TRBJ2-3|TRBV3-1/TRBV3-2
TGTGCCAGCAGCCCCCCGACTAGCGGGACCACAGATACGCAGTATTTT
CASSPPTSGTTDTQYF
>.|TRBD1|TRBJ1-6|TRBV12-5
TGTGCTAGTGGACCAACGCCGGGACAGAACTATAATTCACCCCTCCACTTT
CASGPTPGQNYNSPLHF
>.|.|TRBJ2-2|TRBV7-3
TGTGCCAGCAGCTCGACTAGAGAAACCGGGGAGCTGTTTTTT
CASSSTRETGELFF
>.|TRBD2|TRBJ2-3|TRBV27
TGTGCCACCGCTACGGGACTAGTGTTCACAGATACGCAGTATTTT
CATATGLVFTDTQYF
>.|.|TRBJ2-3|TRBV4-3
TGCGCCAGCAGCCAAACACCTGGCACCACAGATACGCAGTATTTT
CASSQTPGTTDTQYF
>.|.|TRBJ1-1|TRBV19
TGTGCCAGTAACATACATACCACTGAAGCTTTCTTT
CASNIHTTEAFF
>.|TRBD1|TRBJ1-5|TRBV18
TGTGCCAGCTCACCACAAGACAGGGGCAGCCAGCCCCAGCATTTT
CASSPQDRGSQPQHF
>.|TRBD1|TRBJ1-1|TRBV3-1/TRBV3-2
TGTGCCAGCAGCCAAGAGGGGACAGTCGGTGAAGCTTTCTTT
CASSQEGTVGEAFF
>.|.|TRBJ2-2|TRBV5-1
TGCGCCAGCAGCTTGGGGACAGACAACCGCGGGGAGCTGTTTTTT
CASSLGTDNRGELFF
>once|TRBD1|TRBJ2-1|TRBV28
TGTGCCAGCAGTTTATTACAGGGGGAATATGAGCAGTTCTTC
CASSLLQGEYEQFF
>.|TRBD2|TRBJ2-7|TRBV9
TGTGCCAGCAGCGGGAGCGGGATACAATACGAGCAGTACTTC
CASSGSGIQYEQYF
>once|.|TRBJ2-2|TRBV19
TGTGCCAGTACTTGGAGGGCCAACACCGGGGAGCTGTTTTTT
CASTWRANTGELFF
>.|TRBD2|TRBJ2-1|TRBV7-9
TGTGCCAGCAGCTTAGGGACTAGCAGCAATGAGCAGTTCTTC
CASSLGTSSNEQFF
>once|TRBD2|TRBJ2-7|TRBV6-2/TRBV6-3
TGTGCCAGCAGTCAAAGCGCCGGACTAGCGGGAAGGGGGGCCTACGAGCAGTACTTC
CASSQSAGLAGRGAYEQYF
>.|.|TRBJ2-5|TRBV4-3
TGCGCCAGCAGCCAAAGGCAGGGGTGGGGAGAGACCCAGTACTTC
CASSQRQGWGETQYF
>.|.|TRBJ2-3|TRBV7-3
TGTGCCAGCAGCCCACTCAGACTAGATTCCACAGATACGCAGTATTTT
CASSPLRLDSTDTQYF
>once|.|TRBJ2-3|TRBV12-3/TRBV12-4
TGTGCCAGTAGCCCCAACGCGGATACGCAGTATTTT
CASSPNADTQYF
>.|TRBD1|TRBJ1-1|TRBV18
TGTGCCAGCTCACCACAGTACACAGGGGAGAACACTGAAGCTTTCTTT
CASSPQYTGENTEAFF
>.|TRBD2|TRBJ2-7|TRBV6-4
TGTGCCAGCAGTGAGTTAGCGGGGACGGGCGAGCAGTACTTC
CASSELAGTGEQYF
>once|TRBD2|TRBJ2-1|TRBV19
TGTGCCAGTACCCTAAGACCGGGAGGGCTGGATGAGCAGTTCTTC
CASTLRPGGLDEQFF
>once|TRBD2|TRBJ2-2|TRBV5-1
TGCGCCAGCAGCCTAGGACTAGCGGCGAACACCGGGGAGCTGTTTTTT
CASSLGLAANTGELFF
>.|.|TRBJ1-4|TRBV3-1/TRBV3-2
TGTGCCAGCAGCCTTGCCCCAACAGGGTCCCGGGAAAAACTGTTTTTT
CASSLAPTGSREKLFF
>.|TRBD1|TRBJ2-1|TRBV4-3
TGCGCCAGCAGCCACGACAGGGGTCTTGAATTTTACAATGAGCAGTTCTTC
CASSHDRGLEFYNEQFF
>.|.|TRBJ1-4|TRBV7-9
TGTGCCAGCAGCTTTGAACAGAGCTTGGGAGTAGTGTTTTTT
CASSFEQSLGVVFF
>.|.|TRBJ2-5|TRBV7-2
TGTGCCAGCAGCTTCCGACTGACTGAGACCCAGTACTTC
CASSFRLTETQYF
>.|TRBD2|TRBJ2-3|TRBV6-6
TGTGCCAGCAGTCCGCGCCCTCTAGCGGGAGGCACAGATACGCAGTATTTT
CASSPRPLAGGTDTQYF
>.|TRBD1|TRBJ1-6|TRBV28
TGTGCCAGCAGTTTATGGCGGACAGGGGGCAATTCACCCCTCCACTTT
CASSLWRTGGNSPLHF
>many|.|TRBJ2-7|TRBV29-1
TGCAGCGTTGAAGATGACCCCCAGGGTCCCTACGAGCAGTACTTC
CSVEDDPQGPYEQYF
>.|.|TRBJ1-2|TRBV7-9
TGTGCCAGCAGCTTAACCGGGACACACGGCTACACCTTC
CASSLTGTHGYTF
>.|.|TRBJ1-1|TRBV5-4
TGTGCCAGCAGCTTGGACAACATGAACACTGAAGCTTTCTTT
CASSLDNMNTEAFF
>.|TRBD1|TRBJ2-7|TRBV7-2
TGTGCCAGCAGCTTCGGGCAGGGGGCGCGTGAGCAGTACTTC
CASSFGQGAREQYF
>.|.|TRBJ1-2|TRBV23-1
TGCGCCAGCATCCCCAGGGCCTTGAACTATGGCTACACCTTC
CASIPRALNYGYTF
>few|.|TRBJ1-2|TRBV6-5
TGTGCCAGCCAGTCCAGGGGCTATGGCTACACCTTC
CASQSRGYGYTF
>.|TRBD1|TRBJ1-2|TRBV30
TGTGCCTGGACCGCCGGGACAGGGGGCGCCTGGGGCTACACCTTC
CAWTAGTGGAWGYTF
>.|TRBD1|TRBJ1-1|TRBV28
TGTGCCAGCAGCTTTCCCCGAACAGGGGGCGCCTTGAACACTGAAGCTTTCTTT
CASSFPRTGGALNTEAFF
>.|.|TRBJ2-7|TRBV6-5
TGTGCCAGCAGTTCCGACACGCTTTACACCTACGAGCAGTACTTC
CASSSDTLYTYEQYF
>.|TRBD1|TRBJ1-2|TRBV5-4
TGTGCCAGCAGCACTCCGGGACAGGGAATCTATGGCTACACCTTC
CASSTPGQGIYGYTF
>.|TRBD2|TRBJ2-7|TRBV19
TGTGCCAGTAGTGGTCGGATCGGGGGGTACGAGCAGTACTTC
CASSGRIGGYEQYF
>once|.|TRBJ1-1|TRBV27
TGTGCCAGCAGTTTAACCGAGGGCACTGAAGCTTTCTTT
CASSLTEGTEAFF